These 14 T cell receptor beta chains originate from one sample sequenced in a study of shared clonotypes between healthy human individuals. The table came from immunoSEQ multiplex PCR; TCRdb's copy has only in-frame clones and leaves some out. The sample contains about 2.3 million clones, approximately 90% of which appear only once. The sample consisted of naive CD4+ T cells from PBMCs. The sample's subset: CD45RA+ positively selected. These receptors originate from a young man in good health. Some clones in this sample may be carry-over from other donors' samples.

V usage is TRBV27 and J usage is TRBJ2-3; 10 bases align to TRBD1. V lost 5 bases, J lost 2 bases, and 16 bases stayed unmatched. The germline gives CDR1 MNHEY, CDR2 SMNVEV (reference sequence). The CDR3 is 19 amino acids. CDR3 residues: CASSRQGAGSGMDTDTQYF. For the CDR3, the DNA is TGTGCCAGCAGTCGACAGGGGGCAGGTAGCGGGATGGACACAGATACGCAGTATTTT.

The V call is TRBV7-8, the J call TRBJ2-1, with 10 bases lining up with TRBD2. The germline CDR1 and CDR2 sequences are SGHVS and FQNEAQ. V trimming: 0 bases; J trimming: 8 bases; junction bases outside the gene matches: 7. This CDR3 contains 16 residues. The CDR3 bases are TGTGCCAGCAGCTTAGCAGCGGGAGGGCCATCCCATGAGCAGTTCTTC. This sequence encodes CASSLAAGGPSHEQFF.

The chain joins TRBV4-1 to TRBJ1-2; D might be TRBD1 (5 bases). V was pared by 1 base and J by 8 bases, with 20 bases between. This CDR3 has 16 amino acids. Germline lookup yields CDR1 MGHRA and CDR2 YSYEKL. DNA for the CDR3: TGCGCCAGCAGCCAAGTAACCGGGACTTCCCTTCGGGGCTACACCTTC. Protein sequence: CASSQVTGTSLRGYTF.

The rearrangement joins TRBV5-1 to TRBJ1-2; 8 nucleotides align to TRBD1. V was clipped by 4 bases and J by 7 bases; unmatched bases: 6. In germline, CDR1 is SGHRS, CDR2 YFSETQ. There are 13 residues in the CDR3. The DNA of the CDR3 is TGCGCCAGCAGCCTCGGGACAGGCATTGGCTACACCTTC. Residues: CASSLGTGIGYTF.

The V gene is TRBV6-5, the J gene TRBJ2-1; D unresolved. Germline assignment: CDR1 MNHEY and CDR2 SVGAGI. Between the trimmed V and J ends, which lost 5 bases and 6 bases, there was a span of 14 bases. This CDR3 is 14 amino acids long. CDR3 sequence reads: CASSRVVVANEQFF. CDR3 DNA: TGTGCCAGCAGTCGCGTGGTCGTCGCCAATGAGCAGTTCTTC.

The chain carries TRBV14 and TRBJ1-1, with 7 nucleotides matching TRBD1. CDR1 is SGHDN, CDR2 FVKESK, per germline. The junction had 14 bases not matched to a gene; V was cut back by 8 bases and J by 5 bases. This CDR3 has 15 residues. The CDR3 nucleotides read TGTGCCAGCCGAAGAGGGAGGGGGCGCTGGACTGAAGCTTTCTTT. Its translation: CASRRGRGRWTEAFF.

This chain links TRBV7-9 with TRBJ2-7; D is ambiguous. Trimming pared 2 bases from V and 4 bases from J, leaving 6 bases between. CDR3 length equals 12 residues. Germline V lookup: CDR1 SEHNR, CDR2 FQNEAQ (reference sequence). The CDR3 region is CASSLNRYEQYF. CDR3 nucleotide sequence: TGTGCCAGCAGCTTAAATAGGTACGAGCAGTACTTC.

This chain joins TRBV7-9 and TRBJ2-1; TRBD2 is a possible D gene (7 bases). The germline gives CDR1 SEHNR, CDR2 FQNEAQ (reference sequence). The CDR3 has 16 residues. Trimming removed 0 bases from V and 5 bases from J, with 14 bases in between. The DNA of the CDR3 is TGTGCCAGCAGCTTAGCTTCGCGGGGGCGCCACAATGAGCAGTTCTTC. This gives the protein CASSLASRGRHNEQFF.

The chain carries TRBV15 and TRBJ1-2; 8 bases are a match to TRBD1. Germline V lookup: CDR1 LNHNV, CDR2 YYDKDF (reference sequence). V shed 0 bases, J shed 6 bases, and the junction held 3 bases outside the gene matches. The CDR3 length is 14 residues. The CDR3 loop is CATSREDRVDGYTF. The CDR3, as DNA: TGTGCCACCAGCAGAGAGGACAGGGTGGATGGCTACACCTTC.

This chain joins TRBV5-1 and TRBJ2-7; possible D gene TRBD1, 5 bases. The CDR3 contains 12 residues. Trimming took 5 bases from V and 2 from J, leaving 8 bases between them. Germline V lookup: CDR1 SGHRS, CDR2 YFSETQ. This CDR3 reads CASREGAYEQYF. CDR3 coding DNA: TGCGCCAGCAGGGAAGGGGCCTACGAGCAGTACTTC.

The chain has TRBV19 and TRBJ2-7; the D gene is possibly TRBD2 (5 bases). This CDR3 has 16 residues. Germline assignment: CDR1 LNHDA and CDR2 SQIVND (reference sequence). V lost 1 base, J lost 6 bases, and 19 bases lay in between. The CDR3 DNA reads TGTGCCAGTAGTATAGTGGTGGTGGCTAGCCCGGGCGAGCAGTACTTC. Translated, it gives CASSIVVVASPGEQYF.

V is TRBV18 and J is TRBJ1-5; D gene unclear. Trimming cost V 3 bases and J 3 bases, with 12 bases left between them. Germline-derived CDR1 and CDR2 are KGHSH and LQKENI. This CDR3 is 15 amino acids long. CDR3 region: CASSPTDGNNQPQHF. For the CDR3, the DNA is TGTGCCAGCTCACCGACGGACGGTAACAATCAGCCCCAGCATTTT.

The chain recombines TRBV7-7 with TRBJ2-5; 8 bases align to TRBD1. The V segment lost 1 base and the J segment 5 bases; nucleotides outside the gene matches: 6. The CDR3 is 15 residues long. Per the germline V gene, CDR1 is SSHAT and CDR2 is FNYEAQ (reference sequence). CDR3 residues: CASSLVGDRGETQYF. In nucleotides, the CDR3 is TGTGCCAGCAGCTTAGTTGGTGACAGGGGTGAGACCCAGTACTTC.

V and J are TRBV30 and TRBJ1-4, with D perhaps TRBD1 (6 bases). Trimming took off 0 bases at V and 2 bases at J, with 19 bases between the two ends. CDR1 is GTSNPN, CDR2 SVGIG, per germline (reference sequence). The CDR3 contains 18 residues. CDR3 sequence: CAWSVRGGLVWTNEKLFF. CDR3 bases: TGTGCCTGGAGTGTACGTGGGGGGCTTGTTTGGACTAATGAAAAACTGTTTTTT.